The clone carrying this T cell receptor (beta chain) has ten or more counts. The record originates from a study of patients and donors after allogeneic stem cell transplantation. The length of the CDR3 is 15 residues. V lost 7 bases to trimming and J lost 0 bases, with 13 bases between them. TCRdb reprocessed the RT-PCR reads with MiXCR, giving one entry per CDR3 protein. The sample records roughly 230,000 distinct CDR3 sequences, around an eighth being singletons. The TCR comes from a human donor who was either an allogeneic HSCT recipient or a stem cell or donor lymphocyte infusion donor (not recorded which). It is not recorded whose cells these are; they may come from a transplant donor. This chain uses TRBV12-3 or TRBV12-4 with TRBJ2-4; D is unclear. The sequenced sample consisted of blood, either unsorted or a sorted T cell fraction (not recorded which). CDR3 in amino acids: CASTSPPLAKNIQYF. DNA of the CDR3: TGTGCCAGCACCTCTCCCCCTCTAGCCAAAAACATTCAGTACTTC.